The 30 T cell receptor beta chains in this list originate from one sample, sequenced in a study of blood T cell repertoires in COVID-19. Method: immunoSEQ multiplex PCR; TCRdb's copy keeps in-frame clones and lacks some. In the table there are more than 95,000 clones, approximately 90% of which are singletons. Sequenced input: peripheral blood. The source is a human donor in a cohort sampled during active COVID-19.

The V gene is TRBV10-3, the J gene TRBJ2-5, with TRBD1 matching 9 bases. Looked up from germline, CDR1 is ENHRY and CDR2 is SYGVKD. CDR3 size: 16 residues. After removal of 3 bases from V and 3 bases from J, the junction contained 8 bases not matched to a gene. The chain's CDR3 is CAISDPGQGPKETQYF. The DNA for the CDR3 is TGTGCCATCAGTGATCCGGGACAGGGACCAAAAGAGACCCAGTACTTC.

J is TRBJ2-3 and V is TRBV24-1, with 10 bases fitting TRBD1. There are 15 residues in the CDR3. After removal of 1 base from V and 6 bases from J, the junction contained 3 bases not matched to a gene. From germline, CDR1 is KGHDR and CDR2 SFDVKD. CDR3: CATSDLGTGADTQYF. As DNA, the CDR3 is TGTGCCACCAGTGATTTAGGGACAGGGGCTGATACGCAGTATTTT.

The rearrangement uses TRBV3-1 (or the pseudogene TRBV3-2) and TRBJ2-3; a weak D match, TRBD1 (5 bases). This CDR3 is 13 amino acids long. Per the germline V gene, CDR1 is LGHDT and CDR2 is YNNKEL (reference sequence). V dropped 3 bases and J dropped 4 bases, with 8 bases sitting between them. CDR3 nucleotide sequence: TGTGCCAGCAGCCACCCACAGGCAGATACGCAGTATTTT. Translated, it gives CASSHPQADTQYF.

The rearrangement links TRBV11-2 to TRBJ1-1, with a tentative D call TRBD1 (5 bases). The CDR3 spans 14 residues. The V end was cut by 4 bases, the J end by 5 bases, with 14 bases between. CDR1 is SGHAT, CDR2 FQNNGV, per germline. The CDR3 loop reads CASSSPGYETEAFF. The CDR3 coding sequence is TGTGCCAGCAGCTCCCCAGGGTACGAGACTGAAGCTTTCTTT.

The genes are TRBV11-3 and TRBJ1-5, with TRBD1 as a possible D gene (5 bases). CDR3 length: 15 amino acids. V was trimmed by 5 bases and J by 4 bases, leaving 15 bases between them. In germline, CDR1 is SGHNT, CDR2 YENEEA. This chain's CDR3 is CASSPGGDRNQPQHF. The CDR3 DNA sequence: TGTGCCAGCAGCCCCGGGGGGGATAGGAATCAGCCCCAGCATTTT. Looking up the rest from reference TRBV11-3 and TRBJ1-5 gives the full variable domain: EAGVVQSPRYKIIEKKQPVAFWCNPISGHNTLYWYLQNLGQGPELLIRYENEEAVDDSQLPKDRFSAERLKGVDSTLKIQPAELGDSAVYLCASSPGGDRNQPQHFGDGTRLSIL.

This clone was seen just once. The V and J genes are TRBV6-1 and TRBJ1-2; TRBD1 aligns across 7 bases. The CDR3 runs to 14 residues. The germline V gene has CDR1 MNHNS and CDR2 SASEGT. V shed 2 bases and J 7 bases; nucleotides not matched to a gene: 7. This chain's CDR3 is CASSESTGLLGYTF. DNA of the CDR3: TGTGCCAGCAGTGAATCGACAGGGCTGCTTGGCTACACCTTC.

The rearrangement uses TRBV5-1 and TRBJ2-3, with 16 bases that match TRBD2. The CDR3 runs to 17 residues. The V gene's germline CDR1 is SGHRS and CDR2 YFSETQ. V lost 0 bases and J lost 5; bases outside the gene matches: 3. The CDR3 DNA is TGCGCCAGCAGCTTGGGGGGACTAGCGGGAGGGCAAGATACGCAGTATTTT. This encodes CASSLGGLAGGQDTQYF.

The rearrangement uses TRBV29-1 and TRBJ2-1, with TRBD2 as a possible D gene (5 bases). V was shortened by 6 bases and J by 0 bases, with 18 bases between the two germline ends. CDR1 and CDR2 from the germline V gene are SQVTM and ANQGSEA. This CDR3 has 16 residues. The CDR3 sequence is CSVNGGPASSYNEQFF. The CDR3 region has the DNA TGCAGCGTAAATGGCGGGCCCGCGAGCTCCTACAATGAGCAGTTCTTC.

V is TRBV27 and J is TRBJ2-1; 11 bases are shared with TRBD2. CDR1 and CDR2 from the germline V gene are MNHEY and SMNVEV (reference sequence). With V trimmed by 0 bases and J by 7 bases, 5 bases remained unmatched. The CDR3 loop spans 16 amino acids. The CDR3 DNA reads as TGTGCCAGCAGTTTATCTCTAGCGGGGGGCCTAAATGAGCAGTTCTTC. Amino acids: CASSLSLAGGLNEQFF.

This clone was counted a single time. This chain links TRBV25-1 with TRBJ2-1; TRBD2 agrees at 11 bases. Per the germline V gene, CDR1 is MGHDK and CDR2 is SYGVNS. This CDR3 spans 15 amino acids. V trimming: 3 bases; J trimming: 7 bases; junction bases outside the gene matches: 5. This CDR3 is CASSDPSGRPNEQFF. The CDR3 nucleotides are TGTGCCAGCAGTGACCCTAGCGGGAGGCCTAATGAGCAGTTCTTC.

The chain has TRBV7-6 and TRBJ2-2; 10 bases agree with TRBD2. CDR3 length: 16 amino acids. V lost 8 bases, J lost 6 bases, and 12 bases stayed unmatched. Germline V gives CDR1 SGHVS, CDR2 FNYEAQ. As DNA, the CDR3 is TGTGCCAGCCTCCGATTAGCGGGGGGAACACCCGGGGAGCTGTTTTTT. This sequence encodes CASLRLAGGTPGELFF.

V gene TRBV6-6 combines with J gene TRBJ2-7, with TRBD1 identical over 9 bases. The CDR3 has 15 residues. Trimming took 0 bases from V and 0 from J; bases not matched to a gene: 0. Germline-derived CDR1 and CDR2 are MNHNY and SVGAGI (reference sequence). CDR3 in DNA: TGTGCCAGCAGTTACTCGGGACAGGGCTCCTACGAGCAGTACTTC. Translated, it gives CASSYSGQGSYEQYF.

This clone appeared once. The chain is built from TRBV12-3 or TRBV12-4 and TRBJ2-7, with D unclear. This CDR3 is 12 amino acids long. Trimming shortened V by 4 bases and J by 3 bases, and 7 bases separated the two germline ends. CDR3 amino acids: CASSSSIYEQYF. As DNA, the CDR3 is TGTGCCAGCAGTTCGTCTATCTACGAGCAGTACTTC.

The J gene is TRBJ2-7, the V gene TRBV11-3; 10 nucleotides match TRBD2. The CDR3 has 15 residues. J was trimmed by 5 bases and V by 1 base; bases with no gene match: 5. Germline V gives CDR1 SGHNT, CDR2 YENEEA. CDR3 residues: CASSLGASGSHEQYF. The CDR3 nucleotides read TGTGCCAGCAGCTTAGGTGCTAGCGGGAGCCACGAGCAGTACTTC.

The CDR3 is CASSEILTGSNEQYF. In DNA form, the CDR3 reads TGTGCCAGCAGCGAGATATTGACAGGGTCTAACGAGCAGTACTTC. The chain combines TRBV6-5 with TRBJ2-7; TRBD1 matches at 7 bases. CDR1 is MNHEY and CDR2 is SVGAGI in the germline V gene. The CDR3 length is 15 residues. After removal of 6 bases from V and 5 bases from J, the junction contained 13 bases not matched to a gene.

This chain connects TRBV11-3 to TRBJ2-1; 11 nucleotides align to TRBD2. Germline V gene lookup returns CDR1 SGHNT and CDR2 YENEEA. V shed 3 bases and J 8 bases; nucleotides not matched to a gene: 6. The CDR3 runs to 15 residues. The CDR3 region has the DNA TGTGCCAGCAGCTTCATAGCGGGAGGGTCCTATGAGCAGTTCTTC. Translated, it gives CASSFIAGGSYEQFF. Supplemented by reference TRBV11-3 and TRBJ2-1, the full variable domain reads EAGVVQSPRYKIIEKKQPVAFWCNPISGHNTLYWYLQNLGQGPELLIRYENEEAVDDSQLPKDRFSAERLKGVDSTLKIQPAELGDSAVYLCASSFIAGGSYEQFFGPGTRLTVL.

The rearrangement joins TRBV5-1 to TRBJ1-4, with D possibly matching TRBD1 (5 bases). The germline V gene has CDR1 SGHRS and CDR2 YFSETQ. This CDR3 is 14 amino acids long. V gave up 2 bases and J gave up 0 bases, with 5 bases separating them. CDR3 sequence: CASSLQATNEKLFF. For the CDR3, the DNA is TGCGCCAGCAGCTTACAGGCAACTAATGAAAAACTGTTTTTT.

The V gene is TRBV18, the J gene TRBJ2-1; 7 bases are shared with TRBD2. The CDR3 runs to 14 residues. Trimming cost V 9 bases and J 8 bases; bases outside gene matches: 13. Germline V gene sequence: CDR1 KGHSH, CDR2 LQKENI. The CDR3 region is CASSPGLPSDEQFF. The CDR3 DNA reads as TGTGCCAGTTCCCCGGGACTACCCTCCGATGAGCAGTTCTTC.

This clone was detected once. DNA for the CDR3: TGTGCCAGCAGTGTTTCCAGCGGGGAACCCTACAATGAGCAGTTCTTC. Amino acids: CASSVSSGEPYNEQFF. The chain has TRBV6-4 and TRBJ2-1, with 7 bases fitting TRBD2. CDR3 length equals 16 residues. Germline-derived CDR1 and CDR2 are MRHNA and SNTAGT. After removal of 4 bases from V and 2 bases from J, the junction contained 8 bases not matched to a gene.

This chain links TRBV5-4 with TRBJ2-5; 7 nucleotides match TRBD1. The CDR3 runs to 14 residues. The trim removed 4 bases at V and 2 bases at J, leaving 5 bases unmatched. Germline V gene sequence: CDR1 SGHNT, CDR2 YYREEE (reference sequence). CDR3 sequence: CASSTTGWQETQYF. CDR3 nucleotide sequence: TGTGCCAGCAGCACGACAGGGTGGCAAGAGACCCAGTACTTC. Using reference TRBV5-4 and TRBJ2-5 for the parts outside the CDR3, the full variable domain is ETGVTQSPTHLIKTRGQQVTLRCSSQSGHNTVSWYQQALGQGPQFIFQYYREEENGRGNFPPRFSGLQFPNYSSELNVNALELDDSALYLCASSTTGWQETQYFGPGTRLLVL.

This chain connects TRBV28 to TRBJ1-5; D is undetermined. Trimming shortened V by 6 bases and J by 5 bases, and 5 bases separated the two germline ends. This CDR3 contains 11 residues. Germline V gene data show CDR1 as MDHEN and CDR2 as SYDVKM. CDR3 bases: TGTGCCAGCAGCCCGGATCAGCCCCAGCATTTT. Translation: CASSPDQPQHF. Full variable domain (remainder filled in from reference TRBV28 and TRBJ1-5): DVKVTQSSRYLVKRTGEKVFLECVQDMDHENMFWYRQDPGLGLRLIYFSYDVKMKEKGDIPEGYSVSREKKERFSLILESASTNQTSMYLCASSPDQPQHFGDGTRLSIL.

This clone has just a few counts. The chain has TRBV7-6 and TRBJ1-1, with 8 bases fitting TRBD1. Germline loops: CDR1 SGHVS, CDR2 FNYEAQ. The CDR3 is 15 amino acids. Losses at the gene ends were 5 bases for V and 5 bases for J; bases not matched to a gene: 10. For the CDR3, the DNA is TGTGCCAGCAGCCTATGGACAGGGTCAAGTACTGAAGCTTTCTTT. Protein product: CASSLWTGSSTEAFF.

CDR3 in amino acids: CASSLPTSVSYEQYF. The DNA for the CDR3 is TGTGCCAGCAGCCTTCCGACTAGCGTATCCTACGAGCAGTACTTC. The V gene is TRBV3-1 (or the pseudogene TRBV3-2), the J gene TRBJ2-7; 8 bases agree with TRBD2. There are 15 residues in the CDR3. Germline V lookup: CDR1 LGHDT, CDR2 YNNKEL (reference sequence). V was clipped by 4 bases and J by 1 base; unmatched bases: 6.

This chain joins TRBV9 and TRBJ2-5; D gene ambiguous. The V gene lost 0 bases and the J gene lost 5 bases, with 14 bases spanning the gap. CDR1 SGDLS and CDR2 YYNGEE come from the germline V gene. The CDR3 sequence is 15 residues long. The CDR3 DNA follows: TGTGCCAGCAGCGTAGGCGGTCGGTCAGCCGAGACCCAGTACTTC. It specifies CASSVGGRSAETQYF.

The rearrangement joins TRBV25-1 to TRBJ2-5; D possibly corresponds to TRBD2 (5 bases). The CDR3 spans 13 residues. In germline, CDR1 is MGHDK, CDR2 SYGVNS. V lost 6 bases, J lost 5 bases, and 13 bases lay in between. In nucleotides, the CDR3 is TGTGCCAGCAGGCAGACGGGGATTGAGACCCAGTACTTC. Residues: CASRQTGIETQYF.

The V gene is TRBV6-5, the J gene TRBJ2-7; D is perhaps TRBD1 (5 bases). The V gene's germline CDR1 is MNHEY and CDR2 SVGAGI. V lost 2 bases and J lost 2, with 13 bases in between. The CDR3 contains 15 residues. CDR3 region: CASSYARVGPYEQYF. The CDR3 DNA reads TGTGCCAGCAGTTACGCTCGAGTGGGGCCCTACGAGCAGTACTTC.

The rearrangement joins TRBV6-5 to TRBJ1-2; D gene unclear. Germline values: CDR1 MNHEY, CDR2 SVGAGI. The CDR3 is made up of 14 amino acids. Trimming left V 6 bases short and J 7 bases short, with 18 bases between. CDR3 in DNA: TGTGCCAGCAGCCGGTTGCGCTTAAGTGGTGGCTACACCTTC. It is translated as CASSRLRLSGGYTF.

This chain connects TRBV5-6 to TRBJ1-6, with TRBD1 matching 8 bases. V was pared by 2 bases and J by 7 bases, with 2 bases of the junction left unmatched. CDR1 and CDR2 from the germline V gene are SGHDT and YYEEEE. The CDR3 has 14 residues. The CDR3 bases are TGTGCCAGCAGCTTACGGGACAGGAATTCACCCCTCCACTTT. This codes for CASSLRDRNSPLHF.

V is TRBV7-3 and J is TRBJ2-6, with TRBD2 identical over 11 bases. The germline CDR1 and CDR2 sequences are SGHTA and FQGTGA. V was pared by 1 base and J by 8 bases, with 13 bases of the junction left unmatched. The CDR3 totals 19 residues. CDR3 DNA sequence: TGTGCCAGCAGCTTAAGGGCCCCGACTAGCGGGGCTATGACCAACGTCCTGACTTTC. Its protein is CASSLRAPTSGAMTNVLTF.

The CDR3 nucleotides read TGTGCCACCAGTGCCTCGGGCAGGGGGGCGGACACCGGGGAGCTGTTTTTT. Protein: CATSASGRGADTGELFF. The chain is built from TRBV24-1 and TRBJ2-2, with D possibly TRBD1 on 7 matching bases. The CDR3 is 17 residues long. V lost 5 bases and J 3 bases, leaving 18 bases between the germline ends. Per the germline V gene, CDR1 is KGHDR and CDR2 is SFDVKD.